These 13 T cell receptor beta chains originate from one sample sequenced in a study of T cells in Graves' hyperthyroidism and ophthalmopathy. Amplified TCR beta CDR3 regions came from RNA transcripts. HTBI primers were the set used in a first-round RT-PCR of the TCR CDR3. TCRdb ran MiXCR on the multiplex PCR reads and lists one entry per CDR3 protein. The repertoire consists of 530,000 or so distinct CDR3 sequences, with over 15% occurring once and the leading ten covering 15% to 20%. Sequencing used blood. The receptors were gathered from a young woman with Graves' ophthalmopathy.

The chain combines TRBV13 with TRBJ2-1, with 13 nucleotides matching TRBD2. The CDR3 covers 14 residues. Germline CDR1 and CDR2: PRHDT and FYEKMQ (reference sequence). V trimming: 2 bases; J trimming: 13 bases; junction bases outside the gene matches: 5. CDR3 sequence reads: CASSLRLAGGKQFF. DNA of the CDR3: TGTGCCAGCAGCTTAAGACTAGCGGGAGGAAAACAGTTCTTC.

This clonotype was observed a few times. The J gene is TRBJ1-5, the V gene TRBV15; D remains ambiguous. The CDR3 consists of 12 residues. V gave up 3 bases and J gave up 4 bases, with 4 bases separating them. Germline V gives CDR1 LNHNV, CDR2 YYDKDF (reference sequence). The CDR3 loop is CATSSLNQPQHF. The CDR3 DNA sequence: TGTGCCACCAGCAGCCTTAATCAGCCCCAGCATTTT.

The chain is built from TRBV6-1 and TRBJ1-1, with 9 nucleotides matching TRBD1. CDR3 length equals 15 residues. The ends lost 6 bases at V and 0 bases at J; junction bases unmatched: 5. Germline assignment: CDR1 MNHNS and CDR2 SASEGT. DNA for the CDR3: TGTGCCAGCAGAACGGGACAGGGTTTGAACACTGAAGCTTTCTTT. Its translation is CASRTGQGLNTEAFF.

This clonotype was recorded at least ten times. V and J are TRBV6-2 or TRBV6-3 and TRBJ1-2; no firm D call. The CDR3 is 14 residues long. V lost 5 bases to trimming and J lost 7 bases, with 17 bases between them. Germline loops: CDR1 MNHEY, CDR2 SVGEGT. The CDR3 DNA reads as TGTGCCAGCAGTGCATCTACTGAGGCCGGTGGCTACACCTTC. It encodes CASSASTEAGGYTF.

This clonotype was found many times. The rearrangement links TRBV18 to TRBJ1-2; D unclear. CDR1 and CDR2 from the germline V gene are KGHSH and LQKENI. The CDR3 sequence is 14 residues long. V lost 3 bases, J lost 4 bases, and 12 bases lay in between. The DNA of the CDR3 is TGTGCCAGCTCACCCGCCGCAGCTACCTATGGCTACACCTTC. Residues: CASSPAAATYGYTF.

At least ten counts were recorded for this clonotype. This sequence joins TRBV7-3 and TRBJ2-1; TRBD2 might be the D (6 bases). With 2 bases removed from V and 7 bases from J, the gap between germline ends came to 9 bases. Germline lookup yields CDR1 SGHTA and CDR2 FQGTGA. CDR3 length: 13 residues. In nucleotides, the CDR3 is TGTGCCAGCAGCTTACTAGCGTTTAATGAGCAGTTCTTC. Amino acids: CASSLLAFNEQFF.

The rearrangement uses TRBV6-1 and TRBJ2-7; tentatively, D is TRBD2 (6 bases). The germline V and J ends were trimmed by 6 bases and 0 bases, with 12 bases remaining between them. The CDR3 has 14 amino acids. The germline gives CDR1 MNHNS, CDR2 SASEGT. CDR3 sequence: CASRVAEHSYEQYF. As DNA, the CDR3 is TGTGCCAGCAGAGTAGCGGAGCACTCCTACGAGCAGTACTTC.

This clonotype was observed many times. The chain has TRBV20-1 and TRBJ2-3; 8 nucleotides line up with TRBD1. V lost 0 bases, J lost 3 bases, and 8 bases stayed unmatched. There are 16 residues in the CDR3. Germline V CDR1 and CDR2: DFQATT, SNEGSKA (reference sequence). In nucleotides, the CDR3 is TGCAGTGCTAGAGATCACGACAGGGGACTGACAGATACGCAGTATTTT. Translation gives CSARDHDRGLTDTQYF.

This clonotype was picked up a small number of times. The rearrangement links TRBV27 to TRBJ1-1; D may be TRBD1 (6 bases). In germline, CDR1 is MNHEY, CDR2 SMNVEV (reference sequence). The CDR3 loop spans 13 amino acids. V was trimmed by 5 bases and J by 4 bases, leaving 11 bases between them. CDR3 DNA: TGTGCCAGCAGTATAACAGGGTTCACTGAAGCTTTCTTT. Translating it yields CASSITGFTEAFF.

V is TRBV13 and J is TRBJ2-7; 11 positions agree with TRBD1. This CDR3 spans 15 amino acids. CDR1 is PRHDT, CDR2 FYEKMQ, per germline (reference sequence). The V and J ends lost 5 bases and 5 bases, in that order; junction bases with no gene match: 8. The chain's CDR3 is CASSPTDRGPNEQYF. DNA for the CDR3: TGTGCCAGCAGCCCCACGGACAGGGGGCCGAACGAGCAGTACTTC.

The V and J genes are TRBV12-3 or TRBV12-4 and TRBJ1-2, with 8 bases identical to TRBD1. This CDR3 comprises 14 residues. The V segment lost 5 bases and the J segment 3 bases; nucleotides outside the gene matches: 5. The CDR3 spells CASSRQGSHYGYTF. The CDR3 DNA follows: TGTGCCAGCAGTCGACAGGGGTCTCACTATGGCTACACCTTC.

This clonotype has at least ten counts. The chain recombines TRBV20-1 with TRBJ1-2; D not resolved. The V gene's germline CDR1 is DFQATT and CDR2 SNEGSKA (reference sequence). This CDR3 spans 13 amino acids. Between the trimmed V and J ends, which lost 5 bases and 4 bases, there was a span of 14 bases. The chain's CDR3 is CSAVVGSLYGYTF. The DNA of the CDR3 is TGCAGTGCTGTAGTCGGGTCTCTCTATGGCTACACCTTC.

This clonotype has a count of ten or more. This chain uses TRBV2 with TRBJ2-7; 8 bases are shared with TRBD1. V lost 8 bases, J lost 6 bases, and 12 bases stayed unmatched. The CDR3 has 14 amino acids. The germline V gene encodes CDR1 SNHLY and CDR2 FYNNEI. CDR3 residues: CASRDRDRKGEQYF. CDR3 DNA sequence: TGTGCCAGCCGAGACCGGGACAGGAAAGGCGAGCAGTACTTC. The whole variable domain, filled in from reference TRBV2 and TRBJ2-7, reads EPEVTQTPSHQVTQMGQEVILRCVPISNHLYFYWYRQILGQKVEFLVSFYNNEISEKSEIFDDQFSVERPDGSNFTLKIRSTKLEDSAMYFCASRDRDRKGEQYFGPGTRLTVT.